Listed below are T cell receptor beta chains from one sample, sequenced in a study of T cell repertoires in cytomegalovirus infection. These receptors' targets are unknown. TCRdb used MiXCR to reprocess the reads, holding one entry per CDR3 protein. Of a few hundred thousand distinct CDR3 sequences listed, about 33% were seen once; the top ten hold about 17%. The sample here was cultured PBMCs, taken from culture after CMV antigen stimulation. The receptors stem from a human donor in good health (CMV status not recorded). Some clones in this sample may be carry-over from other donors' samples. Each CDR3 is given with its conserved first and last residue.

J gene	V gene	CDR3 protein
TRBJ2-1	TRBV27	CASSFAGYNEQFF
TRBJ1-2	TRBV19	CASSTGTYGYTF
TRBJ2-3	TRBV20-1	CSATGQGRADTQYF
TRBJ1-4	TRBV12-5	CASDTGQGVEKLFF
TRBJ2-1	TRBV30	CAGTGLAGSYNEQFF
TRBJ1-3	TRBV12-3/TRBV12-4	CASSLQGSSGNTIYF
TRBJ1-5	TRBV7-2	CASSQKDRGRNQPQHF
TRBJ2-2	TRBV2	CASSFPTQWGLAGWAGELFF
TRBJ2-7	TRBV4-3	CASSQDLAGGTHEQYF
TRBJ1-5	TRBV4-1	CASSQEWNNQPQHF
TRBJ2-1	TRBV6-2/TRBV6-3	CASSYSGTSGSNEQFF
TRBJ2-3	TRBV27	CASSFRSPTDTQYF
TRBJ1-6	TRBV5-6	CASSSLQGQVGHSPLHF
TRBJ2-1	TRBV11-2	CASSLGGGTISGEQFF